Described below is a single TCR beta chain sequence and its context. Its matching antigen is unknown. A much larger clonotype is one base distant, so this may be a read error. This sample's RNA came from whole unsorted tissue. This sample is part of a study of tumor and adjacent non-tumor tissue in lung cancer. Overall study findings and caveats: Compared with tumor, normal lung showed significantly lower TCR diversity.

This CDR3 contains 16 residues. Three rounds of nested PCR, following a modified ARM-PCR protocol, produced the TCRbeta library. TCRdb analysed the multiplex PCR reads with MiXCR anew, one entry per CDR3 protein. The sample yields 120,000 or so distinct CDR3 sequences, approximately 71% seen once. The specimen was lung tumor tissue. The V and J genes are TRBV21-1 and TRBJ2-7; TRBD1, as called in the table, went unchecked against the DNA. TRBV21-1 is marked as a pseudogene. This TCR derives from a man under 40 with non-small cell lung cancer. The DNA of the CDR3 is TGTCCCAGCAGCGCCAAAGGGACAGGGAACTCCTACGAGCAGTACTTC. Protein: CPSSAKGTGNSYEQYF.